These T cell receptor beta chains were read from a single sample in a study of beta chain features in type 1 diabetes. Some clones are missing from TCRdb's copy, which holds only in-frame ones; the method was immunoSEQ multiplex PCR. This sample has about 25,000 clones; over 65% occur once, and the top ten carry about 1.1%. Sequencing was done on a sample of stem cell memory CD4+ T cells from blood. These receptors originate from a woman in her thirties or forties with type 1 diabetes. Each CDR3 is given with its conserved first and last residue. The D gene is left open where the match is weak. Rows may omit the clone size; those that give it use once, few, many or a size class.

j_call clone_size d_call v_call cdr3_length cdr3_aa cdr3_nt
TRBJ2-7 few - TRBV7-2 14 CASSLDAGLSEQYF TGTGCCAGCAGCTTAGATGCAGGGTTGTCTGAGCAGTACTTC
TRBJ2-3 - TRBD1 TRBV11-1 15 CASRPGDRGTDTQYF TGTGCCAGCAGACCCGGGGACAGGGGTACAGATACGCAGTATTTT
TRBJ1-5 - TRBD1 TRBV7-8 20 CASSAQRASGTGSPRGAQHF TGTGCCAGCAGCGCCCAAAGGGCCTCCGGGACAGGGAGCCCGCGCGGGGCCCAGCATTTT
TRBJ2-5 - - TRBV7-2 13 CASSRRQEETQYF TGTGCCAGCAGCCGCCGACAGGAAGAGACCCAGTACTTC
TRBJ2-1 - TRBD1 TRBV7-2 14 CASSTRQGANEQFF TGTGCCAGCAGCACCAGACAGGGGGCTAATGAGCAGTTCTTC
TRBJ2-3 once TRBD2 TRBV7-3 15 CASSLGLAATDTQYF TGTGCCAGCAGCCTGGGACTAGCGGCCACAGATACGCAGTATTTT
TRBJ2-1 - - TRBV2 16 CASSEGGAHSYNEQFF TGTGCCAGCAGTGAGGGGGGGGCCCACTCCTACAATGAGCAGTTCTTC
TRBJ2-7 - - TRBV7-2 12 CASSLAAGEEYF TGTGCCAGCAGCTTAGCGGCCGGAGAGGAGTACTTC
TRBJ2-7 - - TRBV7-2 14 CASSLGQGRGEQYF TGTGCCAGCAGCTTAGGGCAGGGGAGAGGCGAGCAGTACTTC
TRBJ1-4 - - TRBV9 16 CASSGPLGTGDEKLFF TGTGCCAGCAGCGGCCCTCTCGGAACAGGTGACGAAAAACTGTTTTTT
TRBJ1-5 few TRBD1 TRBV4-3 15 CASSQETGISQPQHF TGCGCCAGCAGCCAGGAGACAGGGATAAGTCAGCCCCAGCATTTT
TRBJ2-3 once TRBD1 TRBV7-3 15 CASSLTGSSTDTQYF TGTGCCAGCAGCTTGACAGGGTCTAGCACAGATACGCAGTATTTT
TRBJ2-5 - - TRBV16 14 CASSQSDSLGTQYF TGTGCCAGCAGCCAATCGGACTCCCTAGGTACCCAGTACTTC
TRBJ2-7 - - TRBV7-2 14 CASSSTGYPDEQYF TGTGCCAGCAGCTCCACAGGGTATCCGGACGAGCAGTACTTC
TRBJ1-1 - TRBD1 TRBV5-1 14 CASRWADRAEGAFF TGCGCCAGCAGATGGGCCGACAGGGCCGAGGGGGCTTTCTTT
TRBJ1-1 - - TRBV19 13 CASSIRTSTEAFF TGTGCCAGTAGTATCCGGACTTCCACTGAAGCTTTCTTT
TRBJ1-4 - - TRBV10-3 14 CAIGPGGPNEKLFF TGTGCCATCGGGCCCGGGGGTCCCAATGAAAAACTGTTTTTT
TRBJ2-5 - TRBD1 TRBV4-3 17 CASSQVRGQGISETQYF TGCGCCAGCAGCCAAGTACGAGGACAGGGGATTTCGGAGACCCAGTACTTC
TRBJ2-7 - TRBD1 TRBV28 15 CASSGQGALPGEQYF TGTGCCAGCAGTGGACAGGGGGCCCTGCCAGGGGAGCAGTACTTC
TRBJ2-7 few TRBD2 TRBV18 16 CASSPLAGDLTYEQYF TGTGCCAGCTCACCTCTAGCGGGAGATCTAACCTACGAGCAGTACTTC
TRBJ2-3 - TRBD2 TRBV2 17 CASKVSGRASSTDTQYF TGTGCCAGCAAGGTCAGCGGGAGGGCCTCTAGCACAGATACGCAGTATTTT
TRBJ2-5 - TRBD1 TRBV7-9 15 CASSSGQVEGETQYF TGTGCCAGCAGCTCGGGACAGGTAGAAGGGGAGACCCAGTACTTC
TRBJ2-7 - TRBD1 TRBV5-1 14 CASSLAGQPYEQYF TGCGCCAGCAGCTTGGCGGGACAGCCCTACGAGCAGTACTTC
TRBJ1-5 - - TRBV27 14 CASSSRYSNQPQHF TGTGCCAGCAGTTCCAGGTATAGCAATCAGCCCCAGCATTTT
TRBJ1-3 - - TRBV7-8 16 CASSLSGVRAGNTIYF TGTGCCAGCAGCCTATCTGGAGTGAGGGCTGGAAACACCATATATTTT
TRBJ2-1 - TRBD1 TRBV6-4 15 CASSEQGVPHIEQFF TGTGCCAGCAGTGAGCAGGGGGTGCCGCACATCGAGCAGTTCTTC
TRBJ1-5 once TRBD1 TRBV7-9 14 CASSEGTGSQPQHF TGTGCCAGCAGCGAAGGGACAGGGTCTCAGCCCCAGCATTTT
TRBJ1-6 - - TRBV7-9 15 CASSPTASYNSPLHF TGTGCCAGCAGCCCAACAGCCTCCTATAATTCACCCCTCCACTTT
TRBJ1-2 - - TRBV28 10 CASEREGYTF TGTGCCAGTGAGAGGGAAGGCTACACCTTC
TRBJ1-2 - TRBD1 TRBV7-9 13 CASSPGQGYGYTF TGTGCCAGCAGCCCGGGACAGGGTTATGGCTACACCTTC
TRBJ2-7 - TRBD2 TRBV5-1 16 CASSLTAGEGSYEQYF TGCGCCAGCAGCTTGACGGCGGGGGAGGGATCCTACGAGCAGTACTTC
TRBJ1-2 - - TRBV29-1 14 CSALGINGDYGYTF TGCAGCGCCCTCGGGATAAACGGAGACTATGGCTACACCTTC
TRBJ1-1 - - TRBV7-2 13 CASSLNSDTEAFF TGTGCCAGCAGCTTAAATAGTGACACTGAAGCTTTCTTT
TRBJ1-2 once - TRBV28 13 CASSRSPGGGYTF TGTGCCAGCAGTAGAAGTCCGGGTGGCGGCTACACCTTC
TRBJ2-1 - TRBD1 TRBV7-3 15 CASSLNGQGANEQFF TGTGCCAGCAGCTTAAACGGACAGGGGGCGAATGAGCAGTTCTTC
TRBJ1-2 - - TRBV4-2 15 CASSFGGRDNYGYTF TGTGCCAGCAGCTTCGGAGGGCGCGATAACTATGGCTACACCTTC
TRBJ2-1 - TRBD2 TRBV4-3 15 CASSYRLAGANEQFF TGCGCCAGCAGCTACCGACTAGCGGGAGCCAATGAGCAGTTCTTC
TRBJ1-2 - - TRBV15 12 CATSREGYSYTF TGTGCCACCAGCAGAGAGGGCTATAGCTACACCTTC
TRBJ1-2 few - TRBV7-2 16 CASSLDGGGSGYGYTF TGTGCCAGCAGCTTAGACGGCGGCGGATCGGGCTATGGCTACACCTTC
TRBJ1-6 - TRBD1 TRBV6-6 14 CATQRTGFNSPLHF TGTGCCACCCAAAGGACAGGGTTTAATTCACCCCTCCACTTT
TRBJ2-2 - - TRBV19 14 CASSATGLTGELFF TGTGCCAGTAGTGCAACAGGATTAACCGGGGAGCTGTTTTTT
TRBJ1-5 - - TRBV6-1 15 CASSPPGGMNQPQHF TGTGCCAGCAGCCCCCCTGGAGGGATGAATCAGCCCCAGCATTTT
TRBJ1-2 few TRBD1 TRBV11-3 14 CASSPQTGAVGYTF TGTGCCAGCAGCCCCCAGACAGGGGCGGTTGGCTACACCTTC
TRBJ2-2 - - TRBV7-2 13 CASSPRSTGELFF TGTGCCAGCAGCCCACGGTCCACCGGGGAGCTGTTTTTT
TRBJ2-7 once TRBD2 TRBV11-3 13 CASRLAGSYEQYF TGTGCCAGCAGACTAGCGGGGAGCTACGAGCAGTACTTC
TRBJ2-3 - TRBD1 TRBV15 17 CATSSFRGQSFTDTQYF TGTGCCACCAGCAGCTTTAGGGGACAGAGTTTCACAGATACGCAGTATTTT
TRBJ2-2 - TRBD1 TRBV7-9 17 CASSPYPGQGATGELFF TGTGCCAGCAGCCCCTACCCGGGCCAGGGGGCCACCGGGGAGCTGTTTTTT
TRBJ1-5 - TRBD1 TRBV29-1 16 CSVVVGQGNSNQPQHF TGCAGCGTTGTTGTGGGACAGGGAAATAGCAATCAGCCCCAGCATTTT
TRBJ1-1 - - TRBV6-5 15 CASSYSAAGGTEAFF TGTGCCAGCAGTTACTCCGCAGCGGGGGGCACTGAAGCTTTCTTT